The clone carrying this T cell receptor (beta chain) was picked up one time. This entry belongs to a study of T cell changes during pregnancy in multiple sclerosis. The CDR3 totals 17 residues. Per germline, CDR1 LNHDA and CDR2 SQIVND (reference sequence). The V segment lost 4 bases and the J segment 2 bases; nucleotides outside the gene matches: 10. Libraries were prepared by immunoSEQ multiplex PCR; TCRdb keeps only in-frame clonotypes and omits some of them. The table includes tens of thousands of clones, roughly 86% detected once. The clonotype comes from a female donor with multiple sclerosis, enrolled in a pregnancy study. V and J are TRBV19 and TRBJ1-4, with 7 bases aligning to TRBD1. The material was CD8+ T cells from peripheral blood mononuclear cells, obtained before pregnancy. The chain's CDR3 is CASSKGAGGFTNEKLFF. The CDR3 nucleotides read TGTGCCAGTAGTAAGGGGGCAGGGGGGTTCACTAATGAAAAACTGTTTTTT.